This TCR beta chain originates from a study of blood T cell repertoires in COVID-19 (TCRdb year 2020). About the study as a whole: Samples from collaborators originated in the United States, Italy and Spain and spanned both the acute and convalescent phases of COVID-19. The prospective study material was composed of cDNA or gDNA derived from T cells, B-cell-depleted T cells, or PBMCs. Subjects who had been exposed to COVID-19, were actively infected with it, or had recovered from it provided the deeply sampled blood TCRbeta repertoires that made up the dataset. The repertoires were made available in a free public database intended to serve as a resource for research on the immune response to SARS-CoV-2. Samples were obtained from the ongoing ImmuneRACE study (first 160 participants) and from about 1,300 subjects provided by 6 global collaborators. The sample metadata nearly always contained a de-identified subject ID, COVID-19 status, age in years and sex. HLA class I and class II types, where available, came from metadata supplied by the sample provider rather than from assay-based typing. Paper-wide results and their limitations: Clinical and demographic metadata were provided uncurated, with the amount varying by source and participant.

V is reduced by 6 bases and J by 1 base, leaving a spacing of 13 bases between them. From the cysteine through the phenylalanine, the CDR3 covers 15 amino acids. Only the CDR3 portion is preserved as DNA: 45 bases, with reading frame beginning at the first base. The germline V gene (reference sequence) sets CDR1 to MNHEY and CDR2 to SMNVEV. TCRbeta CDR3 regions were amplified from genomic DNA by means of the immunoSEQ Assay, a bias-controlled multiplex PCR. The study's processing was this. The number of nucleated cells in each sample was estimated from the amplification of reference gene primers within the assay. To quantify the absolute abundance of each unique TCRbeta CDR3 rearrangement, sequence reads were collapsed and filtered. For each sample, productive Simpson clonality was calculated by taking the square root of Simpson's diversity index across productive rearrangements. TCRdb provides this immuneACCESS table in a form limited to in-frame rearrangements. Some clones are lacking; in checked studies, under half of them reflect an unresolved V gene, and why the rest are absent is not known. D and trimming come from the DNA, and the V and J calls and clone size come from that table. The table for this sample lists 40,000 to 55,000 clones; more than 70% of them were counted only once. The ten biggest clones cover approximately 9.6% of the sample.

As to this clone: It has no known antigen specificity. Base qualities are not provided; no much larger clone lies one nucleotide away.

Collaborating institutions collected whole blood in K2EDTA tubes following their own protocols. Collaborator samples were shipped for TCRbeta analysis as frozen whole blood, isolated PBMCs, or DNA extracted from either sample type. The chain couples TRBV27 to TRBJ1-5, and TRBD1 may be the D gene, going by 6 matching bases. The sample was peripheral blood. The TCR was taken from a middle-aged man with active COVID-19. The CDR3 loop reads CASSLQGYSNQPQHF. The bases are TGTGCCAGCAGCTTACAGGGTTACAGCAATCAGCCCCAGCATTTT.